This T cell receptor beta chain was identified during a study of blood T cell repertoires in COVID-19. Per the germline V gene, CDR1 is MGHRA and CDR2 is YSYEKL. Trimming pared 0 bases from V and 3 bases from J, leaving 7 bases between. CDR3 length: 14 residues. Original analysis: Reference gene primer amplification in the assay estimated nucleated cell counts. Some clones are missing from TCRdb's copy, which holds only in-frame ones; the method was immunoSEQ multiplex PCR. V, J and clone size were drawn from that table, and D and trimming were deduced from the DNA. The table has approximately 200,000 clones, less than 85% seen once.

Sequencing was done on a sample of PBMCs or T cells enriched from blood (not recorded which). This rearrangement joins TRBV4-1 to TRBJ2-3, with D uncertain. The source is a man aged 40-49 years who had recovered from COVID-19. This chain's CDR3 is CASSQDSLTDTQYF. The CDR3 DNA reads TGCGCCAGCAGCCAAGATAGTTTGACAGATACGCAGTATTTT.